This entry features one T cell receptor (beta chain) sequence. The antigen is not known. Relative to the germline gene, one junction end is altered; a read error may explain this. Both RNA and DNA were isolated together from 20-30 mg of bulk tissue that had not been sorted. CDR1 is LGHNA and CDR2 is YNFKEQ in the germline V gene. The CDR3 spans 14 residues. The data belong to a study of tumor-infiltrating lymphocytes in primary liver carcinoma. At the level of the study: Measuring roughly 4 to 10 cm across, the tumors were staged as T1-T3 N0M0.

The investigators made TCR beta cDNA from about 510 ng total RNA, using a constant-region primer. ARM-PCR was slightly modified, and three nested multiplex PCR rounds with it gave rise to the TCR beta libraries. Each of the first two PCR rounds ran roughly 9 cycles with TRBV1-TRBV30 forward and C-beta reverse primers. In TCRdb, the multiplex PCR reads were re-called with MiXCR into one record per CDR3 protein. The table lists just under 55,000 distinct CDR3 sequences, about 68% of them singletons, with 25% in the top ten. Study results and caveats: Tumor-blood pairs (like tumor-adjacent pairs) overlapped less than tumor region pairs did. All five tumor regions shared only about 8-25% of top clones. Compared with blood, tumor repertoires held significantly more in their top 250 clones.

Source material: liver tumor tissue from sampling region 2. Noted subset: tumor region T2, inferior pole. The V and J genes are TRBV4-2 and TRBJ1-5; D remains unclear. This TCR was recovered from a man aged 40-55 years with primary liver carcinoma and hepatitis B virus infection. CDR3 protein: CASTQIEMRQPQHF. Here the CDR3 DNA reads TGTGCCAGCACCCAAATAGAGATGCGGCAGCCCCAACATTTT.